This T cell receptor beta chain was captured by sequencing in a study of OX40 agonist ivuxolimab in advanced cancers. Germline trimming cut 4 bases from V and 2 bases from J; bases unmatched to any gene: 4. Germline loops: CDR1 MDHEN, CDR2 SYDVKM. This CDR3 is 15 amino acids long. Study conclusions and caveats: The investigators did not determine what antigen specificity the expanded peripheral T cells had. There were also nonresponders showing low normalized T-cell clonal expansion.

Assay: immunoSEQ multiplex PCR; the TCRdb copy retains only in-frame clones and omits some. The repertoire holds about 61,000 clones, with 90% as singletons. This clone came up once. The antigen is not known. The chain links TRBV28 to TRBJ2-5, with TRBD2 matching over 10 bases. The specimen comprised CD4+ or CD8+ T cells sorted from blood, sampled in a trial of the OX40 agonist ivuxolimab. This clonotype was obtained from an adult with an advanced solid tumor such as melanoma, head and neck, liver or kidney cancer. The CDR3 DNA reads TGTGCCAGCAGTTCAGCGGGAGGGAGGCAAGAGACCCAGTACTTC. Translated: CASSSAGGRQETQYF. Looking up the rest from reference TRBV28 and TRBJ2-5 gives the full variable domain: DVKVTQSSRYLVKRTGEKVFLECVQDMDHENMFWYRQDPGLGLRLIYFSYDVKMKEKGDIPEGYSVSREKKERFSLILESASTNQTSMYLCASSSAGGRQETQYFGPGTRLLVL.